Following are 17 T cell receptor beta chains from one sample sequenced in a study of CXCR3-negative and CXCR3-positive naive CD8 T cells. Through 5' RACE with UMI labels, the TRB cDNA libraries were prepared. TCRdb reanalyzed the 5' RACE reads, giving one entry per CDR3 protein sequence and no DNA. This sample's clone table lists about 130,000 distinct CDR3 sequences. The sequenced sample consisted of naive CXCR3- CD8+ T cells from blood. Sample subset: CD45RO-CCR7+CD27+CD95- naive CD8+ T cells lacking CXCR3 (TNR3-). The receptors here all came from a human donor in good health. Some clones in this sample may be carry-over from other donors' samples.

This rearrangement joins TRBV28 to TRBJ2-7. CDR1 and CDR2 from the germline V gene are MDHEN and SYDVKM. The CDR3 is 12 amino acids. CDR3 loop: CASSQRQNEQYF.

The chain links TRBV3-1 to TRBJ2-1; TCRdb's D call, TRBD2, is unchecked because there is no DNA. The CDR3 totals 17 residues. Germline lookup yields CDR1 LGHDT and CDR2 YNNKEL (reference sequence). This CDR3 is CASSQQLARGPDNEQFF.

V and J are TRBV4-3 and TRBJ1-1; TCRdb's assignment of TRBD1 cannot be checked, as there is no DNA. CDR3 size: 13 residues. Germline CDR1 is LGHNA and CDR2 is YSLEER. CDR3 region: CASSRGTDYEAFF.

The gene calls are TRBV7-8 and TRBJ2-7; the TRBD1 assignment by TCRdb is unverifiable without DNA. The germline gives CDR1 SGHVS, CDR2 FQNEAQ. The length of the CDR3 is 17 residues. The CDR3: CASSPRAGRAKGSEQYF.

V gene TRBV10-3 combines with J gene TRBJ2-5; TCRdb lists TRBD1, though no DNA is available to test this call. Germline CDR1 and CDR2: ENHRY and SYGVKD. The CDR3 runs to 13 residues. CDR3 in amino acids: CASRQVGEETQYF.

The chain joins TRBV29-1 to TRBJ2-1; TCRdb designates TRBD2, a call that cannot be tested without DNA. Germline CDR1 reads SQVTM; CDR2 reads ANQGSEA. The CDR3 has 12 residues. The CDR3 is CSVPSGNGEQFF.

The CDR3 is CASSYSTLRLAGDTGELFF. The J gene is TRBJ2-2, the V gene TRBV6-2 or TRBV6-3; without DNA, the TCRdb call of TRBD2 cannot be checked. This CDR3 has 19 residues. Germline CDR1 MNHEY, CDR2 SVGEGT.

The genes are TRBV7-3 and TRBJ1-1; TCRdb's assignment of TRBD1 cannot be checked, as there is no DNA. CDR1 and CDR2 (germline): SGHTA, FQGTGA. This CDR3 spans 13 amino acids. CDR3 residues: CASSWDRGAEAFF.

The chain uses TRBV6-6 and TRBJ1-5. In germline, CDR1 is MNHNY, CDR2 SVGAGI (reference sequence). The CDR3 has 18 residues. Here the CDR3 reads CASSFPPTRTYSNQPQHF.

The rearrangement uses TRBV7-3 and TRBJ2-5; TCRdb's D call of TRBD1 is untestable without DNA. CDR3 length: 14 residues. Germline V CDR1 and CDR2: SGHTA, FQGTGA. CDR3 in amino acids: CASSPSGLQETQYF.

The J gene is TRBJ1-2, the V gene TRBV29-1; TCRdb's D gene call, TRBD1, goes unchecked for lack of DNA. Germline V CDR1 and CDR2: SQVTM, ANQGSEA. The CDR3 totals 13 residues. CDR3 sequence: CSVEDGGLYGYTF.

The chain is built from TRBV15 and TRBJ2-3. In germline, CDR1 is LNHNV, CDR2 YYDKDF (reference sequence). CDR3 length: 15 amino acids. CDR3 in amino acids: CATSRDGQNTDTQYF. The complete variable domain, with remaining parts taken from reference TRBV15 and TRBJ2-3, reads DAMVIQNPRYQVTQFGKPVTLSCSQTLNHNVMYWYQQKSSQAPKLLFHYYDKDFNNEADTPDNFQSRRPNTSFCFLDIRSPGLGDTAMYLCATSRDGQNTDTQYFGPGTRLTVL.

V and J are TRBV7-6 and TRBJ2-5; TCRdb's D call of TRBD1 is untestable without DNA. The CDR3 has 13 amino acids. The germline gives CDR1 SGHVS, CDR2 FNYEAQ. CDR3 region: CASSLSPWDGQYF. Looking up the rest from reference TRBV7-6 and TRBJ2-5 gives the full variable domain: GAGVSQSPRYKVTKRGQDVALRCDPISGHVSLYWYRQALGQGPEFLTYFNYEAQQDKSGLPNDRFSAERPEGSISTLTIQRTEQRDSAMYRCASSLSPWDGQYFGPGTRLLVL.

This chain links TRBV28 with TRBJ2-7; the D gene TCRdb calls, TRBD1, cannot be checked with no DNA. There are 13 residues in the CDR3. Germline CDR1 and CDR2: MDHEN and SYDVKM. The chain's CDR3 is CASSPSDRGKQYF.

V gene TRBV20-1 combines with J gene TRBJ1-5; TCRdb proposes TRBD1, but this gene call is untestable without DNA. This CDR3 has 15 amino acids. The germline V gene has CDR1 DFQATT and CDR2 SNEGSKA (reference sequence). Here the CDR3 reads CSAEPTRQGNQPQHF.

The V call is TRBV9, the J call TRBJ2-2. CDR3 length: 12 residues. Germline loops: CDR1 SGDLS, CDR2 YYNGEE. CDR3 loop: CASSVTAGELFF.

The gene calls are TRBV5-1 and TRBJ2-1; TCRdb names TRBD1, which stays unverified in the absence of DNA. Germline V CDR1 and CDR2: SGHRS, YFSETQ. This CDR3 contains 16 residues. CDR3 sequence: CASSLAWGQPYNEQFF. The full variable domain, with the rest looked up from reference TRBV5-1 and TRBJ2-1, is KAGVTQTPRYLIKTRGQQVTLSCSPISGHRSVSWYQQTPGQGLQFLFEYFSETQRNKGNFPGRFSGRQFSNSRSEMNVSTLELGDSALYLCASSLAWGQPYNEQFFGPGTRLTVL.